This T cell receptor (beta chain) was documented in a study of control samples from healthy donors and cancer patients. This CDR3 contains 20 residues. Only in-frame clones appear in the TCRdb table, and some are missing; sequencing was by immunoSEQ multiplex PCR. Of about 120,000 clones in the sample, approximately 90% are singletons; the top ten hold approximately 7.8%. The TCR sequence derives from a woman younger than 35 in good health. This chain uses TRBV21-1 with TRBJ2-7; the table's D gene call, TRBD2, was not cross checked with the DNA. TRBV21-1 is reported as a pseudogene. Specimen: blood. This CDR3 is CASSKKPPAPGLAGLYEQYF. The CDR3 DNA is TGTGCCAGCAGCAAAAAGCCCCCGGCCCCTGGACTAGCGGGGCTGTACGAGCAGTACTTC.